This TCR beta chain is drawn from a study of human T cells and chemical hapten exposure. CDR1 is DFQATT and CDR2 is SNEGSKA in the germline V gene (reference sequence). The ends lost 4 bases at V and 4 bases at J; junction bases unmatched: 10. CDR3 size: 15 residues. This clonotype has more than one count but fewer than ten. Time point described: patch test 2, 6 weeks after DPC sensitization. Documented treatment: therapeutic diphenylcyclopropenone sensitization with weekly scalp DPC. The donor pool consisted of alopecia patients aged 18 to 70 years, considered suitable for DPC. TCRdb processed the RACE reads anew with MiXCR; each CDR3 protein has one entry. The sample holds 85,000 to 95,000 distinct CDR3 sequences; approximately 9.9% are singletons and the top ten take 2.2%.

The chain is built from TRBV20-1 and TRBJ2-7; 10 bases map to TRBD2. Sample: whole blood, taken in connection with sensitization to the hapten diphenylcyclopropenone (DPC). The receptor was isolated from a man aged 35-49 years with alopecia areata. Some clones in this sample may be carry-over from other donors' samples. The CDR3 loop is CSATRGLAGAYEQYV. CDR3 sequence (DNA): TGCAGTGCTACCCGGGGGCTAGCGGGGGCATACGAGCAGTACGTC.